The clone carrying this T cell receptor beta chain was recorded many times. Time point described: sample taken at primary tumor resection. The donor group consisted of 55 to 85 patients who had untreated, early-stage non-small cell lung cancer. Whole RNA came from tumor, nontumor lung or frozen PBMC and was sequenced without being sorted. These data originate in a study of spatial heterogeneity in lung cancer. CDR1 is SGHRS, CDR2 YFSETQ, per germline. V was shortened by 0 bases and J by 1 base, with 8 bases between the two germline ends. The CDR3 is 15 residues long. TCR cDNA molecules each had a unique molecular identifier. TCRdb redid the calling of the 5' RACE reads with MiXCR, one entry per CDR3 protein. Counted here are fewer than 65,000 distinct CDR3 sequences, approximately 6.3% occurring once; the ten biggest clones make up about 15%.

The sequencing used PBMCs, collected at surgery. The receptor comes from a female donor with early-stage non-small cell lung cancer. This rearrangement joins TRBV5-1 to TRBJ1-3; no definite D call. This CDR3 reads CASSLDPGSGNTIYF. The CDR3 DNA follows: TGCGCCAGCAGCTTGGACCCAGGTTCTGGAAACACCATATATTTT.